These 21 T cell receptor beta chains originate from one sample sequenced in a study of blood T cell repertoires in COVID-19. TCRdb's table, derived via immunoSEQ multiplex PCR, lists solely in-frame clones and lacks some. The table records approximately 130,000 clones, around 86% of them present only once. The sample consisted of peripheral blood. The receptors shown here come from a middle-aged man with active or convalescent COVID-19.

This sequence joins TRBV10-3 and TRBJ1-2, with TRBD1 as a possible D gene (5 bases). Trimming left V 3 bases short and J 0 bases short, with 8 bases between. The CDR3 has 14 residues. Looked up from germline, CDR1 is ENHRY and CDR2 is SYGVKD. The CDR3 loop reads CAISDGTANYGYTF. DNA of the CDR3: TGTGCCATCAGTGACGGGACTGCTAACTATGGCTACACCTTC.

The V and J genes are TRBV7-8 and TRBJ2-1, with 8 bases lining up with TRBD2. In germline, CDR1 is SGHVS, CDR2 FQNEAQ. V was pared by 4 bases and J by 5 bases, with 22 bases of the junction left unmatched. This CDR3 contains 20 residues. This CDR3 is CASSSRTLSLSAGGNNEQFF. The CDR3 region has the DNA TGTGCCAGCAGCTCCCGTACGCTTTCTCTCTCGGCGGGGGGAAACAATGAGCAGTTCTTC.

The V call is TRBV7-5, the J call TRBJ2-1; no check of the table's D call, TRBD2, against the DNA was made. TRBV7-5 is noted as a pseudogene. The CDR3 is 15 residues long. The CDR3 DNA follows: TGTGCCAGAAGCCCCCGGGGAGCGGGGTGGGTTGAGCAGTTCTTC. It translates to CARSPRGAGWVEQFF.

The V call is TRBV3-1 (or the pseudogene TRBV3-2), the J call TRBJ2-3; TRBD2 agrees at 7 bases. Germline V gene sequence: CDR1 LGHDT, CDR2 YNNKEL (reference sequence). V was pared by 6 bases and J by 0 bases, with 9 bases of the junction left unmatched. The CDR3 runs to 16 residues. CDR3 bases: TGTGCCAGCAGTCCCCAGAGCGGGGCAAGCACAGATACGCAGTATTTT. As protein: CASSPQSGASTDTQYF.

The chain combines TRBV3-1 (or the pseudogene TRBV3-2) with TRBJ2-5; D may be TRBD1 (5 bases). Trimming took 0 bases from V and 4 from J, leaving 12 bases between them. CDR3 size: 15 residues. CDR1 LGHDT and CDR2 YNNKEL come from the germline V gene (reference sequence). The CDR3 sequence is CASSQDGAGRETQYF. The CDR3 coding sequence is TGTGCCAGCAGCCAAGATGGGGCAGGGCGAGAGACCCAGTACTTC.

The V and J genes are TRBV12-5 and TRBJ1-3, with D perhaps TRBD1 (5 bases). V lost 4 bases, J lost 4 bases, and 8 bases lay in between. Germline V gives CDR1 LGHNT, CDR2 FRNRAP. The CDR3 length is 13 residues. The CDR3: CASGSDKGNTIYF. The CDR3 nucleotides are TGTGCTAGTGGTTCGGACAAAGGAAACACCATATATTTT.

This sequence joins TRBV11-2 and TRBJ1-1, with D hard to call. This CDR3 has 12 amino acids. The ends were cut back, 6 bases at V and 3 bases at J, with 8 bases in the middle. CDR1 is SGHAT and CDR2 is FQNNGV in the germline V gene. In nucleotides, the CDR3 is TGTGCCAGCAGGCTCCGGGACACTGAAGCTTTCTTT. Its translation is CASRLRDTEAFF.

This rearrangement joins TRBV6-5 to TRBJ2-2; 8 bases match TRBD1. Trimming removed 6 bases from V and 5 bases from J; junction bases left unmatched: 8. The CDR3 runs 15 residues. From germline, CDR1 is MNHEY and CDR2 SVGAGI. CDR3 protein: CASRQDRGGTGELFF. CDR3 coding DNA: TGTGCCAGCAGACAAGACAGGGGTGGAACCGGGGAGCTGTTTTTT.

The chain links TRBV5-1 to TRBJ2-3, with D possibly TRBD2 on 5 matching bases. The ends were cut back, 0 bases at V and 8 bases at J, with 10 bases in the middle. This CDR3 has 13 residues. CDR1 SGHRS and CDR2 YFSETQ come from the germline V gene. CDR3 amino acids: CASSLDSAGTQYF. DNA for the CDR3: TGCGCCAGCAGCTTGGATAGCGCCGGTACGCAGTATTTT.

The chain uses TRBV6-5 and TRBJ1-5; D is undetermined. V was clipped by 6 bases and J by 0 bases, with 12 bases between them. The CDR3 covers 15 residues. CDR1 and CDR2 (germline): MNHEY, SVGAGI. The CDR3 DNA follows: TGTGCCAGCAGGGTCAGTGGAGATAGCAATCAGCCCCAGCATTTT. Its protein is CASRVSGDSNQPQHF.

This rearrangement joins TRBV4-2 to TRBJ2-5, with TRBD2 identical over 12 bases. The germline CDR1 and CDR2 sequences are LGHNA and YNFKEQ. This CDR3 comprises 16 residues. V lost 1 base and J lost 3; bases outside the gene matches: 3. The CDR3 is CASSQASGGAEETQYF. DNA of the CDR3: TGTGCCAGCAGCCAAGCTAGCGGGGGGGCCGAAGAGACCCAGTACTTC.

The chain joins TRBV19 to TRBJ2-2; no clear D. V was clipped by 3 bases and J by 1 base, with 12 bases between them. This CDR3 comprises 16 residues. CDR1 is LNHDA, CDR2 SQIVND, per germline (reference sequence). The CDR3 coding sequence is TGTGCCAGTAGTATCCAGGCCTTAAAGAACACCGGGGAGCTGTTTTTT. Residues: CASSIQALKNTGELFF.

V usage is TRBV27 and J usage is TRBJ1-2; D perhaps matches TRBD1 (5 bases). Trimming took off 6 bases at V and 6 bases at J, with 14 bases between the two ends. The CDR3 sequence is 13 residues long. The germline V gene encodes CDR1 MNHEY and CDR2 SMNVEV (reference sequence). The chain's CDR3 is CASSLRQSDGYTF. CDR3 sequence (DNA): TGTGCCAGCAGCCTACGACAGTCGGATGGCTACACCTTC.

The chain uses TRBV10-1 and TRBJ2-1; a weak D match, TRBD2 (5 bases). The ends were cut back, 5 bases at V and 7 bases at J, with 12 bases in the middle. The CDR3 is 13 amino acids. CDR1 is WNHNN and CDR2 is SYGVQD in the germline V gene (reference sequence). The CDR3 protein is CASSSEGRNEQFF. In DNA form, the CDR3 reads TGCGCCAGCAGTTCCGAGGGCCGAAATGAGCAGTTCTTC.

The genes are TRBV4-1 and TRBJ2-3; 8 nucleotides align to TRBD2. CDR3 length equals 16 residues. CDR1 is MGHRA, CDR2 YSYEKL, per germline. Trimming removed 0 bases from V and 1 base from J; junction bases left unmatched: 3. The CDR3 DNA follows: TGCGCCAGCAGCCAAGACGGGGGGGCCGGCACAGATACGCAGTATTTT. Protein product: CASSQDGGAGTDTQYF.

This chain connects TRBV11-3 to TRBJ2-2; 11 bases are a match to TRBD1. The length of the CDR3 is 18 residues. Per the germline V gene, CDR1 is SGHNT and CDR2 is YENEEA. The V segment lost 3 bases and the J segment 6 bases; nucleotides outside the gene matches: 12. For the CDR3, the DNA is TGTGCCAGCAGCTTCCGGGACAGGGGGTCATGGTTTCCCGGGGAGCTGTTTTTT. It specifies CASSFRDRGSWFPGELFF.

CDR3 sequence (DNA): TGTGCCAGCAGAAGGACAGGCCCATATAGCAATCAGCCCCAGCATTTT. The encoded protein is CASRRTGPYSNQPQHF. V usage is TRBV11-3 and J usage is TRBJ1-5, with 7 bases fitting TRBD1. Trimming removed 6 bases from V and 0 bases from J; junction bases left unmatched: 8. Looked up from germline, CDR1 is SGHNT and CDR2 is YENEEA. There are 16 residues in the CDR3.

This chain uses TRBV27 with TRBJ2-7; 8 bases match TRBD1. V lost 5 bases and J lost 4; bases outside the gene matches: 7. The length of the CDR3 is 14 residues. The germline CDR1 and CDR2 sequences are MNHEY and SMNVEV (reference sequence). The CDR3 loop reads CASSPTRGRYEQYF. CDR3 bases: TGTGCCAGCAGTCCGACCAGGGGGCGATACGAGCAGTACTTC.

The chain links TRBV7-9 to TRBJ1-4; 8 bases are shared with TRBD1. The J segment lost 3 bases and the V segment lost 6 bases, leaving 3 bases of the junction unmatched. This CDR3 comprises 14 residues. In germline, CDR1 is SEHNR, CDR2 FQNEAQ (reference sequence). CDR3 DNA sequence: TGTGCCAGCAGTTCACAGGGGGCTAATGAAAAACTGTTTTTT. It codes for CASSSQGANEKLFF.

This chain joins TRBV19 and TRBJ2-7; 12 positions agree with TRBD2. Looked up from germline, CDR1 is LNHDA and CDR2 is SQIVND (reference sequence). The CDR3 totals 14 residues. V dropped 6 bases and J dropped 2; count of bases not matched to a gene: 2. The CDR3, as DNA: TGTGCCAGTAGCCGGACTAGCGGGGCCTACGAGCAGTACTTC. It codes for CASSRTSGAYEQYF. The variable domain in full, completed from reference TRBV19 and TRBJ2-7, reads DGGITQSPKYLFRKEGQNVTLSCEQNLNHDAMYWYRQDPGQGLRLIYYSQIVNDFQKGDIAEGYSVSREKKESFPLTVTSAQKNPTAFYLCASSRTSGAYEQYFGPGTRLTVT.

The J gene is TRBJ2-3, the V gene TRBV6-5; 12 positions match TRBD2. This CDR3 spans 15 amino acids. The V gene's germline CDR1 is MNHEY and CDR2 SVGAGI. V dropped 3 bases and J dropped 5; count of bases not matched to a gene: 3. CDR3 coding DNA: TGTGCCAGCAGTTATAGGACTAGCGGGGTAGATACGCAGTATTTT. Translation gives CASSYRTSGVDTQYF.